The present T cell receptor beta chain was sequenced within a study of regulatory T cells in long-lasting Graves disease. About the research overall: Antithyroid drug use was under 3 months in newly diagnosed Graves' patients. The study, taken as a whole, reports: Peripheral blood alone, not thyroid tissue, underwent study.

As regards this clonotype: What it binds is not known. A read error may explain this, as a much larger clone is one base away.

Time point here: newly diagnosed GD, antithyroid drugs for less than 3 months. Extracted PBMC RNA gave rise to the TCR library. Those enrolled as patients came out of an endocrinology department in Xi'an, China. Both iRepertoire HTBI primers and Arm-PCR of CDR3 regions were used to build the TCR beta libraries. Each CDR3 protein gets one entry after TCRdb re-called the multiplex PCR reads with MiXCR. The sample carries more than 450,000 distinct CDR3 sequences, 12% recorded once. These data also featured in a second study, about T cells in Graves' hyperthyroidism and ophthalmopathy. From that paper: In the first-round RT-PCR of the TCR CDR3, the HTBI primer set was used.

Sample: peripheral blood mononuclear cells (PBMCs), taken at new diagnosis, from a patient treated with antithyroid drugs. The sequence derives from a young woman with Graves disease.

Written as DNA, the CDR3 is TGTGCCAGCAGTTTAGAAACTGTTACAAAGGAGGGAGCCAAAAACATTCAGTACTTC. Its translation is CASSLETVTKEGAKNIQYF. The chain recombines TRBV28 with TRBJ2-4, with D perhaps matching TRBD2 (6 bases). Looked up from germline, CDR1 is MDHEN and CDR2 is SYDVKM. Trimming took off 2 bases at V and 0 bases at J, with 20 bases between the two ends. CDR3 length: 19 amino acids.